Listed below are T cell receptor beta chains from one sample, sequenced in a study of response to subunit inactivated influenza vaccine. TCRdb re-analysed the RT-PCR reads in MiXCR, keeping a single row per CDR3 protein. The sample holds hundreds of thousands of distinct CDR3 sequences, roughly 15% seen once. Sample: PBMCs from blood, taken about 14 days before vaccination. These TCRs come from a man aged 50 to 60 who received an inactivated influenza vaccine. The CDR3 runs from the conserved cysteine through the conserved F or W. A D gene is named only where the DNA matches it firmly. Clone size is given for some rows only: seen once, a few or many times, or a class if the clone is expanded.

v_call: TRBV7-2; d_call: TRBD1; clone_size: NA; j_call: TRBJ2-5; cdr3_aa: CASSSTGWQETQYF; cdr3_nt: TGTGCCAGCAGTTCGACAGGGTGGCAAGAGACCCAGTACTTC
v_call: TRBV6-1; d_call: NA; clone_size: few; j_call: TRBJ2-7; cdr3_aa: CASSTRGPSYEQYF; cdr3_nt: TGTGCCAGCAGCACCCGGGGGCCCTCCTACGAGCAGTACTTC
v_call: TRBV15; d_call: NA; clone_size: NA; j_call: TRBJ2-2; cdr3_aa: CATSRALANTGELFF; cdr3_nt: TGTGCCACCAGCAGAGCCTTAGCAAACACCGGGGAGCTGTTTTTT
v_call: TRBV20-1; d_call: TRBD1; clone_size: few; j_call: TRBJ2-1; cdr3_aa: CSAPGQQTNPYNEQFF; cdr3_nt: TGCAGTGCACCGGGACAGCAAACCAATCCATACAATGAGCAGTTCTTC
v_call: TRBV5-1; d_call: NA; clone_size: few; j_call: TRBJ2-1; cdr3_aa: CASSLGTPTVNEQFF; cdr3_nt: TGCGCCAGCAGCTTGGGGACTCCGACCGTTAATGAGCAGTTCTTC
v_call: TRBV4-2; d_call: TRBD1; clone_size: few; j_call: TRBJ2-7; cdr3_aa: CASSQDGQGGDEQYF; cdr3_nt: TGTGCCAGCAGCCAAGATGGACAGGGGGGCGACGAGCAGTACTTC
v_call: TRBV4-2; d_call: TRBD2; clone_size: many; j_call: TRBJ2-1; cdr3_aa: CASSQVLGLAINEQFF; cdr3_nt: TGTGCCAGCAGCCAAGTCCTTGGACTAGCTATCAATGAGCAGTTCTTC
v_call: TRBV12-3/TRBV12-4; d_call: TRBD2; clone_size: NA; j_call: TRBJ2-1; cdr3_aa: CASSRLAAAYNEQFF; cdr3_nt: TGTGCCAGCAGTCGACTAGCGGCGGCCTACAATGAGCAGTTCTTC
v_call: TRBV28; d_call: NA; clone_size: few; j_call: TRBJ2-7; cdr3_aa: CASSFGQPTYEQYF; cdr3_nt: TGTGCCAGCAGTTTTGGACAGCCCACCTACGAGCAGTACTTC
v_call: TRBV15; d_call: NA; clone_size: NA; j_call: TRBJ2-1; cdr3_aa: CATSSRVRDEQFF; cdr3_nt: TGTGCCACCAGCTCCAGGGTGAGGGATGAGCAGTTCTTC
v_call: TRBV7-2; d_call: NA; clone_size: NA; j_call: TRBJ2-7; cdr3_aa: CASSSVGGASPYEQYF; cdr3_nt: TGTGCCAGCAGCTCTGTCGGGGGCGCTTCGCCCTACGAGCAGTACTTC
v_call: TRBV28; d_call: NA; clone_size: few; j_call: TRBJ2-2; cdr3_aa: CASSRLGGWGGELFF; cdr3_nt: TGTGCCAGCAGTCGACTAGGAGGATGGGGCGGGGAGCTGTTTTTT
v_call: TRBV5-1; d_call: TRBD2; clone_size: NA; j_call: TRBJ2-2; cdr3_aa: CASSLEAGGPAGELFF; cdr3_nt: TGCGCCAGCAGCTTGGAAGCGGGAGGGCCGGCCGGGGAGCTGTTTTTT
v_call: TRBV7-9; d_call: TRBD2; clone_size: many; j_call: TRBJ2-3; cdr3_aa: CASTPGLAGDTQYF; cdr3_nt: TGTGCCAGCACCCCGGGACTAGCGGGAGATACGCAGTATTTT
v_call: TRBV7-2; d_call: NA; clone_size: NA; j_call: TRBJ2-7; cdr3_aa: CASSLASDNYEQYF; cdr3_nt: TGTGCCAGCAGCTTAGCGTCGGACAACTACGAGCAGTACTTC
v_call: TRBV2; d_call: TRBD1; clone_size: few; j_call: TRBJ1-1; cdr3_aa: CASSEGRGRTEAFF; cdr3_nt: TGTGCCAGCAGTGAAGGGAGGGGGCGAACTGAAGCTTTCTTT
v_call: TRBV7-9; d_call: NA; clone_size: few; j_call: TRBJ2-7; cdr3_aa: CASSFSRQSSYEQYF; cdr3_nt: TGTGCCAGCAGCTTTTCCCGGCAGTCCTCCTACGAGCAGTACTTC
v_call: TRBV28; d_call: NA; clone_size: NA; j_call: TRBJ2-7; cdr3_aa: CASSYATATYEQYF; cdr3_nt: TGTGCCAGCAGTTACGCGACAGCAACCTACGAGCAGTACTTC
v_call: TRBV18; d_call: NA; clone_size: NA; j_call: TRBJ2-3; cdr3_aa: CASSPTPPGSSTDTQYF; cdr3_nt: TGTGCCAGCTCACCGACCCCCCCGGGGTCCAGCACAGATACGCAGTATTTT
v_call: TRBV6-1; d_call: NA; clone_size: NA; j_call: TRBJ2-3; cdr3_aa: CASSRAGRTADTQYF; cdr3_nt: TGTGCCAGCAGCCGCGCTGGGCGGACGGCGGATACGCAGTATTTT
v_call: TRBV27; d_call: TRBD1; clone_size: NA; j_call: TRBJ2-7; cdr3_aa: CASSFSAGQVTYEQYF; cdr3_nt: TGTGCCAGCAGTTTTTCCGCGGGACAGGTAACCTACGAGCAGTACTTC
v_call: TRBV27; d_call: NA; clone_size: NA; j_call: TRBJ2-3; cdr3_aa: CASTRLGTVMGLDTQYF; cdr3_nt: TGTGCCAGCACCCGGCTGGGGACGGTGATGGGTTTAGATACGCAGTATTTT
v_call: TRBV15; d_call: NA; clone_size: NA; j_call: TRBJ2-2; cdr3_aa: CATSSGGANTGELFF; cdr3_nt: TGTGCCACCAGCAGTGGGGGCGCGAACACCGGGGAGCTGTTTTTT
v_call: TRBV29-1; d_call: NA; clone_size: few; j_call: TRBJ2-1; cdr3_aa: CSVVGGGYNEQFF; cdr3_nt: TGCAGCGTTGTCGGTGGGGGCTACAATGAGCAGTTCTTC
v_call: TRBV19; d_call: NA; clone_size: few; j_call: TRBJ1-1; cdr3_aa: CASSSGPKRAEAFF; cdr3_nt: TGTGCCAGTAGCTCTGGGCCGAAACGCGCTGAAGCTTTCTTT
v_call: TRBV4-2; d_call: NA; clone_size: many; j_call: TRBJ2-3; cdr3_aa: CASSQELVWDTQYF; cdr3_nt: TGTGCCAGCAGCCAAGAACTCGTCTGGGATACGCAGTATTTT
v_call: TRBV6-5; d_call: NA; clone_size: few; j_call: TRBJ2-7; cdr3_aa: CASSYSPAGGSYEQYF; cdr3_nt: TGTGCCAGCAGTTACTCTCCGGCAGGGGGGTCCTACGAGCAGTACTTC
v_call: TRBV11-1; d_call: TRBD1; clone_size: NA; j_call: TRBJ2-1; cdr3_aa: CASRPLGTGGDEQFF; cdr3_nt: TGTGCCAGCAGACCACTGGGGACAGGGGGCGATGAGCAGTTCTTC
v_call: TRBV7-6; d_call: NA; clone_size: NA; j_call: TRBJ2-4; cdr3_aa: CASSLDAPVGKNIQYF; cdr3_nt: TGTGCCAGCAGCTTAGATGCGCCGGTGGGCAAAAACATTCAGTACTTC
v_call: TRBV9; d_call: TRBD2; clone_size: NA; j_call: TRBJ2-2; cdr3_aa: CASSVGNPSPGTSGSTGELFF; cdr3_nt: TGTGCCAGCAGCGTAGGGAACCCATCCCCCGGGACTAGCGGGAGTACCGGGGAGCTGTTTTTT
v_call: TRBV20-1; d_call: NA; clone_size: many; j_call: TRBJ1-1; cdr3_aa: CSARGNTEAFF; cdr3_nt: TGCAGTGCTAGGGGGAACACTGAAGCTTTCTTT
v_call: TRBV24-1; d_call: NA; clone_size: NA; j_call: TRBJ2-7; cdr3_aa: CATSGGATYEQYF; cdr3_nt: TGTGCCACCTCGGGCGGCGCCACCTACGAGCAGTACTTC
v_call: TRBV12-3/TRBV12-4; d_call: NA; clone_size: few; j_call: TRBJ1-2; cdr3_aa: CASSSQGSLGYTF; cdr3_nt: TGTGCCAGCAGTTCCCAGGGTTCACTTGGCTACACCTTC
v_call: TRBV12-3/TRBV12-4; d_call: TRBD2; clone_size: many; j_call: TRBJ2-5; cdr3_aa: CASNLAGGGETQYF; cdr3_nt: TGTGCCAGCAACTTAGCGGGAGGCGGAGAGACCCAGTACTTC
v_call: TRBV5-6; d_call: TRBD2; clone_size: few; j_call: TRBJ2-7; cdr3_aa: CASSLVGTSATYEQYF; cdr3_nt: TGTGCCAGCAGCTTGGTGGGGACTAGCGCAACCTACGAGCAGTACTTC
v_call: TRBV29-1; d_call: TRBD1; clone_size: few; j_call: TRBJ1-1; cdr3_aa: CSVILYRGRGAEAFF; cdr3_nt: TGCAGCGTAATCCTCTACAGGGGGCGAGGCGCTGAAGCTTTCTTT
v_call: TRBV5-1; d_call: NA; clone_size: few; j_call: TRBJ2-1; cdr3_aa: CASSRENYNEQFF; cdr3_nt: TGCGCCAGCAGCCGGGAAAATTACAATGAGCAGTTCTTC
v_call: TRBV11-2; d_call: NA; clone_size: few; j_call: TRBJ2-7; cdr3_aa: CASSLVPGLSSYEQYF; cdr3_nt: TGTGCCAGCAGCTTAGTCCCGGGTCTTAGCTCCTACGAGCAGTACTTC
v_call: TRBV12-3/TRBV12-4; d_call: TRBD1; clone_size: few; j_call: TRBJ2-2; cdr3_aa: CASSPGQWTGELFF; cdr3_nt: TGTGCCAGCAGCCCGGGACAGTGGACCGGGGAGCTGTTTTTT
v_call: TRBV10-3; d_call: NA; clone_size: few; j_call: TRBJ2-1; cdr3_aa: CAISDDQGVDNEQFF; cdr3_nt: TGTGCCATCAGTGATGACCAGGGTGTTGACAATGAGCAGTTCTTC
v_call: TRBV6-5; d_call: NA; clone_size: NA; j_call: TRBJ2-7; cdr3_aa: CASSYSGQGGFYEQYF; cdr3_nt: TGTGCCAGCAGTTACTCGGGGCAGGGGGGCTTTTACGAGCAGTACTTC
v_call: TRBV28; d_call: TRBD2; clone_size: NA; j_call: TRBJ2-1; cdr3_aa: CATGLAGGPEQFF; cdr3_nt: TGTGCCACAGGACTAGCGGGGGGTCCTGAGCAGTTCTTC
v_call: TRBV27; d_call: TRBD1; clone_size: few; j_call: TRBJ2-7; cdr3_aa: CASSWGTAYEQYF; cdr3_nt: TGTGCCAGCAGTTGGGGGACAGCCTACGAGCAGTACTTC
v_call: TRBV10-2; d_call: NA; clone_size: NA; j_call: TRBJ2-7; cdr3_aa: CASSPGGQSYEQYF; cdr3_nt: TGCGCCAGCAGTCCCGGGGGACAGAGCTACGAGCAGTACTTC
v_call: TRBV15; d_call: TRBD1; clone_size: many; j_call: TRBJ2-7; cdr3_aa: CATSTGTADYEQYF; cdr3_nt: TGTGCCACCAGCACAGGGACAGCGGATTACGAGCAGTACTTC
v_call: TRBV29-1; d_call: TRBD1; clone_size: NA; j_call: TRBJ2-2; cdr3_aa: CSVVPRGPGELFF; cdr3_nt: TGCAGCGTTGTCCCAAGGGGGCCCGGGGAGCTGTTTTTT
v_call: TRBV7-2; d_call: NA; clone_size: few; j_call: TRBJ2-7; cdr3_aa: CASSLVDRAIYEQYF; cdr3_nt: TGTGCCAGCAGCTTAGTAGATCGCGCGATCTACGAGCAGTACTTC
v_call: TRBV24-1; d_call: TRBD2; clone_size: NA; j_call: TRBJ2-1; cdr3_aa: CATSVSGLAGRNEQFF; cdr3_nt: TGTGCCACCAGTGTTTCCGGACTAGCGGGACGGAATGAGCAGTTCTTC
v_call: TRBV6-4; d_call: TRBD1; clone_size: NA; j_call: TRBJ2-5; cdr3_aa: CASSVNRGQTQYF; cdr3_nt: TGTGCCAGCAGTGTCAACAGGGGACAGACCCAGTACTTC
v_call: TRBV20-1; d_call: NA; clone_size: many; j_call: TRBJ2-7; cdr3_aa: CSARDLRGSYEQYF; cdr3_nt: TGCAGTGCTAGAGATCTGAGAGGATCCTACGAGCAGTACTTC
v_call: TRBV5-1; d_call: TRBD2; clone_size: few; j_call: TRBJ2-5; cdr3_aa: CATTSGPQETQYF; cdr3_nt: TGCGCCACCACTAGCGGCCCTCAAGAGACCCAGTACTTC
v_call: TRBV6-2/TRBV6-3; d_call: TRBD1; clone_size: NA; j_call: TRBJ2-2; cdr3_aa: CASRPGGINTGELFF; cdr3_nt: TGTGCCAGCAGGCCAGGGGGCATAAACACCGGGGAGCTGTTTTTT
v_call: TRBV6-1; d_call: TRBD1; clone_size: NA; j_call: TRBJ1-1; cdr3_aa: CASRTGTGLAEAFF; cdr3_nt: TGTGCCAGCAGAACCGGGACAGGGTTAGCTGAAGCTTTCTTT
v_call: TRBV24-1; d_call: TRBD1; clone_size: NA; j_call: TRBJ2-6; cdr3_aa: CATSDKTGSGANVLTF; cdr3_nt: TGTGCCACCAGTGATAAGACAGGGTCCGGGGCCAACGTCCTGACTTTC
v_call: TRBV10-3; d_call: NA; clone_size: NA; j_call: TRBJ1-1; cdr3_aa: CAITGGTEAFF; cdr3_nt: TGTGCCATCACCGGGGGCACTGAAGCTTTCTTT
v_call: TRBV3-1; d_call: TRBD1; clone_size: many; j_call: TRBJ1-5; cdr3_aa: CASSLPGGTGRDGNQPQHF; cdr3_nt: TGTGCCAGCAGCCTCCCTGGGGGGACAGGGAGAGACGGGAATCAGCCCCAGCATTTT
v_call: TRBV5-4; d_call: TRBD1; clone_size: few; j_call: TRBJ1-1; cdr3_aa: CASSSGQTNGVNTEAFF; cdr3_nt: TGTGCCAGCAGCTCGGGACAGACCAATGGTGTGAACACTGAAGCTTTCTTT
v_call: TRBV9; d_call: NA; clone_size: NA; j_call: TRBJ2-2; cdr3_aa: CASSEGGGPQSGRELFF; cdr3_nt: TGTGCCAGCAGCGAGGGGGGGGGACCCCAGTCCGGGAGGGAGCTGTTTTTT
v_call: TRBV28; d_call: NA; clone_size: NA; j_call: TRBJ2-7; cdr3_aa: CASSSPQDSYSYEQYF; cdr3_nt: TGTGCCAGCAGTTCCCCGCAAGACAGTTACTCCTACGAGCAGTACTTC